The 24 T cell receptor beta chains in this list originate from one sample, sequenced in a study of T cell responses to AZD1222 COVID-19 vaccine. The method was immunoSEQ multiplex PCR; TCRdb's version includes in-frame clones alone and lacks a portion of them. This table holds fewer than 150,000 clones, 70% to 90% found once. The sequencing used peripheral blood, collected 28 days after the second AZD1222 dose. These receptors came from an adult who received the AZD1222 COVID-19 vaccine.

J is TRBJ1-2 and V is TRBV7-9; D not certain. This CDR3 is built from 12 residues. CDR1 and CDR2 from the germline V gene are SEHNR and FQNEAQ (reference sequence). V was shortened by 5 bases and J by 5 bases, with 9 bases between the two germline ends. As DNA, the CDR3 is TGTGCCAGCAGCCCGGCCGCGTATGGCTACACCTTC. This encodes CASSPAAYGYTF.

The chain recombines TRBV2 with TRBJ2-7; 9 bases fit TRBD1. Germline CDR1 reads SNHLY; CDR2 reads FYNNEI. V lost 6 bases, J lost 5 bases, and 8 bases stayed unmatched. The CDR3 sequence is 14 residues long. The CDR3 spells CASRPGTGSHEQYF. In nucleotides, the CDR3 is TGTGCCAGCAGACCCGGGACAGGGTCTCACGAGCAGTACTTC.

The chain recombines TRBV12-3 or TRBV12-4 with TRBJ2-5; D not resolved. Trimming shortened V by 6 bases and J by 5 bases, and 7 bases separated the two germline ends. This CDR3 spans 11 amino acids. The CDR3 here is CASSSGETQYF. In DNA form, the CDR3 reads TGTGCCAGCAGCTCCGGGGAGACCCAGTACTTC.

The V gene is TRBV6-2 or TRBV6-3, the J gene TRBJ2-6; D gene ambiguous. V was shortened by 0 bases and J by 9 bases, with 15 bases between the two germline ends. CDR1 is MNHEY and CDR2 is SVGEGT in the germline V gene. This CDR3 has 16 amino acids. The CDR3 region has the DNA TGTGCCAGCAGTTACTCCGCGGCCAGAAGTGTCAACGTCCTGACTTTC. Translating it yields CASSYSAARSVNVLTF.

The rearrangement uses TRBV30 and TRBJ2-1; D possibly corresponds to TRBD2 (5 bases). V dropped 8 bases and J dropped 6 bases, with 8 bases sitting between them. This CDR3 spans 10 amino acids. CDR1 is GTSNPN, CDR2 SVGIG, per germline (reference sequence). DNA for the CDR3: TGTGCCCGGGGTGGCAATGAGCAGTTCTTC. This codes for CARGGNEQFF.

CDR3 in amino acids: CAISERDPILGTEAFF. CDR3 DNA: TGTGCCATCAGTGAGCGGGACCCCATCCTAGGGACTGAAGCTTTCTTT. The chain links TRBV10-3 to TRBJ1-1; TRBD1 is a possible D gene (5 bases). This CDR3 has 16 amino acids. Trimming cost V 2 bases and J 5 bases, with 18 bases left between them. Germline V gene lookup returns CDR1 ENHRY and CDR2 SYGVKD.

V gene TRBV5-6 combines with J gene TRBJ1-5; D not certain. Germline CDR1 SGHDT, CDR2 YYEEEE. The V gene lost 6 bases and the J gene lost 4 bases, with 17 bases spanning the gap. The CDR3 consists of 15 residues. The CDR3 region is CASNDASVLNQPQHF. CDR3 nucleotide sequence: TGTGCCAGCAACGACGCCTCAGTACTTAATCAGCCCCAGCATTTT.

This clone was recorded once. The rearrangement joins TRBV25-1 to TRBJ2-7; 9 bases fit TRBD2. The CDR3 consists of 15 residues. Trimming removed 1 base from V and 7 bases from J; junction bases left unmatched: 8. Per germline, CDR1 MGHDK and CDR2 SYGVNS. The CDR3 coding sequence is TGTGCCAGCAGTGAATTTGGCGGGGGGGGTCGGGAGCAGTACTTC. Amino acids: CASSEFGGGGREQYF.

The DNA for the CDR3 is TGTGCCAGCTCACCGGGAGTTCGGGAGCGGGGTGAGACCCAGTACTTC. Residues: CASSPGVRERGETQYF. The rearrangement joins TRBV18 to TRBJ2-5; 7 bases line up with TRBD2. CDR1 is KGHSH and CDR2 is LQKENI in the germline V gene. CDR3 size: 16 residues. V was clipped by 3 bases and J by 5 bases; unmatched bases: 12.

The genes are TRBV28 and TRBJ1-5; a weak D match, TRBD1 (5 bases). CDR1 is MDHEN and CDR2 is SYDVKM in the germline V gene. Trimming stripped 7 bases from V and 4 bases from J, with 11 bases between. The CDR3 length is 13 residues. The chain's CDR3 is CASTQGVNQPQHF. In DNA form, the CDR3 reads TGTGCCAGCACCCAGGGCGTTAATCAGCCCCAGCATTTT. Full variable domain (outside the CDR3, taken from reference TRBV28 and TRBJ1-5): DVKVTQSSRYLVKRTGEKVFLECVQDMDHENMFWYRQDPGLGLRLIYFSYDVKMKEKGDIPEGYSVSREKKERFSLILESASTNQTSMYLCASTQGVNQPQHFGDGTRLSIL.

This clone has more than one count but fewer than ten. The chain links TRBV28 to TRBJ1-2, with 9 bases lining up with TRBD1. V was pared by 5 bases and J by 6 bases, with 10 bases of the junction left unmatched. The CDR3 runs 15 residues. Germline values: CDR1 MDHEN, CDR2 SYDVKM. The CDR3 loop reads CASSSTGTGFDGYTF. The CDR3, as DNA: TGTGCCAGCAGTAGTACCGGGACAGGGTTTGATGGCTACACCTTC.

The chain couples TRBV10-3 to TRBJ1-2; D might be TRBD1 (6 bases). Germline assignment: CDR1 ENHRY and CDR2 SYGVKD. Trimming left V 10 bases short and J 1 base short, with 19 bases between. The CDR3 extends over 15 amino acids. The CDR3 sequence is CASRGRTEFNYGYTF. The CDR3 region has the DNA TGTGCCAGCCGGGGCCGGACAGAATTTAACTATGGCTACACCTTC.

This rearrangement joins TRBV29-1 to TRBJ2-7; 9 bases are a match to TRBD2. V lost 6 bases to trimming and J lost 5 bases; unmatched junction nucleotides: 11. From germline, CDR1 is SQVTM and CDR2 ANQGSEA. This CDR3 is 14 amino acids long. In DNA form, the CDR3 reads TGCAGCGTCCCGGGGACTAGCAAGTTAGACGAGCAGTACTTC. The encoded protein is CSVPGTSKLDEQYF.

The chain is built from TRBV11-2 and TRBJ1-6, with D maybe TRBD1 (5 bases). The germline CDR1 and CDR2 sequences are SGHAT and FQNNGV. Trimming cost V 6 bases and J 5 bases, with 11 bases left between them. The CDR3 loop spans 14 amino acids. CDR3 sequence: CASSLDRDNSPLHF. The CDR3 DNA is TGTGCCAGCAGTCTCGACAGAGATAATTCACCCCTCCACTTT.

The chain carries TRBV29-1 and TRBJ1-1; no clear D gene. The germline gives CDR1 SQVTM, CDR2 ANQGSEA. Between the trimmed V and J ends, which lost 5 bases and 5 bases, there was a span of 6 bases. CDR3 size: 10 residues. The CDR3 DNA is TGCAGCGTTTTTCGTACTGAAGCTTTCTTT. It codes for CSVFRTEAFF.

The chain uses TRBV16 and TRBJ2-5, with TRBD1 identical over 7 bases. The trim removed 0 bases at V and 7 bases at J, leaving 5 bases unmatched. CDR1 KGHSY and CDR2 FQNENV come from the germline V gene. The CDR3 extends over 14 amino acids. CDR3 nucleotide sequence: TGTGCCAGCAGCCAATCAGGGGGCCCCCGGACCCAGTACTTC. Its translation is CASSQSGGPRTQYF.

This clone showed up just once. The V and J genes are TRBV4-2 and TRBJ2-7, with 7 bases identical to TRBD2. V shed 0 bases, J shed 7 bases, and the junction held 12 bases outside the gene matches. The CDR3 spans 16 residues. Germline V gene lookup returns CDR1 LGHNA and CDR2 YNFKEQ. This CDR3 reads CASSQDWLAAGSEQYF. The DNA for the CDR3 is TGTGCCAGCAGCCAAGATTGGCTAGCGGCGGGCTCGGAGCAGTACTTC.

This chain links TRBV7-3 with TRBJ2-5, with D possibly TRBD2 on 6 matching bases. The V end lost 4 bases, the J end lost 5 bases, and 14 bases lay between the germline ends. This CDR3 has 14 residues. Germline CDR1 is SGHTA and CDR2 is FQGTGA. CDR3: CASSSAGPRETQYF. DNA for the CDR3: TGTGCCAGCAGCTCTGCGGGACCCCGCGAGACCCAGTACTTC.

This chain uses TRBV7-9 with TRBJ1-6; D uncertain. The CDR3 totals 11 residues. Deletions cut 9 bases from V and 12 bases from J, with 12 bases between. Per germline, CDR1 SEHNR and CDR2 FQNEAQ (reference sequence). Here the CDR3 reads CASHTAGPLHF. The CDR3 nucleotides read TGTGCCAGTCACACGGCGGGACCCCTCCACTTT.

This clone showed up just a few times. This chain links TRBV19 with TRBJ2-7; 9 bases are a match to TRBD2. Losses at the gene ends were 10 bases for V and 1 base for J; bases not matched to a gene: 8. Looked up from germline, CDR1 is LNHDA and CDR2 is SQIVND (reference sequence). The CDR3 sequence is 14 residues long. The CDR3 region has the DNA TGTGCCACAATGCGGGGGGGTCCTTCCTACGAGCAGTACTTC. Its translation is CATMRGGPSYEQYF. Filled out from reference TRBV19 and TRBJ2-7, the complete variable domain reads DGGITQSPKYLFRKEGQNVTLSCEQNLNHDAMYWYRQDPGQGLRLIYYSQIVNDFQKGDIAEGYSVSREKKESFPLTVTSAQKNPTAFYLCATMRGGPSYEQYFGPGTRLTVT.

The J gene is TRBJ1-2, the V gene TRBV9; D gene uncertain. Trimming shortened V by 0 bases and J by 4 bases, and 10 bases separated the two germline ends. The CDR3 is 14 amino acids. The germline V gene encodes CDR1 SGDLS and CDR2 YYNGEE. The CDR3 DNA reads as TGTGCCAGCAGCGTAGACGGGATCACCTATGGCTACACCTTC. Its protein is CASSVDGITYGYTF.

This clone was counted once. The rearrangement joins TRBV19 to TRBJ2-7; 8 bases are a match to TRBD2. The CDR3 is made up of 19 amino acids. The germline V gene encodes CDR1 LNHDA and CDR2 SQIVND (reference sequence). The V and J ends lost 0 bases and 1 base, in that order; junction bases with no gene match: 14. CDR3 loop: CASSIDPPSGSSPSYEQYF. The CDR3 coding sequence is TGTGCCAGTAGTATAGATCCCCCCAGCGGGAGTTCTCCATCCTACGAGCAGTACTTC. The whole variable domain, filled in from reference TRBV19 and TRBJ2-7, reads DGGITQSPKYLFRKEGQNVTLSCEQNLNHDAMYWYRQDPGQGLRLIYYSQIVNDFQKGDIAEGYSVSREKKESFPLTVTSAQKNPTAFYLCASSIDPPSGSSPSYEQYFGPGTRLTVT.

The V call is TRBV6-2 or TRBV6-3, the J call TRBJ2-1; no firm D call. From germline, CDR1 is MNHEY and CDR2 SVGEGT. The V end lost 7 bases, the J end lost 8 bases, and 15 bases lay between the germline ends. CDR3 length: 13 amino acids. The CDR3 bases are TGTGCCAGCACCCCCCCCGGCAGAGATGAGCAGTTCTTC. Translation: CASTPPGRDEQFF.

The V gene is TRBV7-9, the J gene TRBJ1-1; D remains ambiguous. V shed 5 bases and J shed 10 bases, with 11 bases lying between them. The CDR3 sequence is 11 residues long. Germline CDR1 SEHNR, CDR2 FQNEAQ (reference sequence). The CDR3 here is CASSAEVVAFF. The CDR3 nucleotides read TGTGCCAGCAGCGCCGAGGTGGTAGCTTTCTTT.